This TCR beta chain was sequenced in a study of vaccination effects on CD4 cells after COVID-19 (dated by TCRdb to between 2022 and 2023). Background for the entire study: In the ViraFEST assay, PBMC were stimulated with viral peptide pools, and antigen-specific CD4+ T cell clonotypes were then identified by expansion using TCR sequencing. In both COVID-19 convalescent patients and infection-naive vaccine recipients, the study compared SARS-CoV-2 spike-specific CD4+ TCR repertoires from before mRNA vaccination with those from after it. The full study included some eleven COVID-19 convalescent patients and a handful of SARS-CoV-2-naive healthy vaccine recipients. Participants received two doses of either the BNT162b2 or the mRNA-1273 mRNA SARS-CoV-2 vaccine. Cultures from other donors in the study were sequenced using the Oncomine TCR Beta short-read assay on an Illumina iSeq 100. Two million PBMC per well were cultured in IMDM with around 5.3% human AB serum, around 10 IU/ml IL-2 and gentamicin, plus 10 ug/ml peptides.

The receptor library was made with the immunoSEQ multiplex PCR assay. DNA from the cultured and isolated CD4+ T cells underwent TCR beta CDR3 sequencing. Concerning the study's data processing: Non-productive TCR sequences were removed, reads were trimmed to the CDR3 region, and CDR3s of at least 7 amino acids were retained. The MANAFEST web app was used to pick out antigen-specific clonotypes by comparing their expansion in peptide wells with that in reference cultures. Positive clones required FDR<0.05 expansion versus reference and all other wells, odds ratio above 5, and frequency above 0.1% in two replicate wells. Cross-reactive clonotypes were defined as significantly expanded in SARS-CoV-2 spike wells and in at least one common cold coronavirus spike condition. Levenshtein distance calculated with the stringdist R package was used to assess CDR3 similarity, and unrooted trees were constructed with ape in R 3.6.1. As stored in TCRdb, this immuneACCESS dataset retains in-frame rearrangements with V and J assigned. A fraction of the clones does not appear; measured against another copy, unresolved V genes explain less than half of the discrepancy, and the remainder lacks a known reason. The DNA gave D and trimming, while V, J and clone size come from that table. The sample includes tens of thousands of clones, with roughly 74% observed a single time. Around 2.9% of the sample is held by the ten biggest clonotypes.

After less than 13 days of culture, CD4+ T cells were isolated with the EasySep CD4+ T cell isolation kit. The absence of prior SARS-CoV-2 infection in healthy vaccine recipients was confirmed by negative nucleocapsid antibodies before and after vaccination. Half of the culture medium was replaced with fresh IL-2-containing medium on days 3 and 7. Unless noted otherwise, every peptide stimulation condition was cultured in triplicate wells. PBMC were separated from whole blood using Ficoll-Paque Plus gradient centrifugation and were then either cryopreserved at -140C or used fresh. The QIAamp micro DNA kit was used to extract genomic DNA from the cultured CD4+ T cells. Comments on this clone: The antigen it binds to is not known. Per-base quality was not reported, and no clone a single base away is much larger than it.

What the authors observed across the whole study: Marked clonal contraction was observed in both infection-induced and vaccine-induced clones at late post-vaccination timepoints, consistent with waning T cell responses. Among healthy vaccine recipients, nearly all vaccine-induced clones were SARS-CoV-2 mono-reactive, and just 1 of 255 was cross-reactive with common cold coronaviruses. Only a small number of convalescent patients were included, and no early post-infection timepoints were available, which limited the study.

V lost 0 bases and J lost 4 bases, and the count of bases not matched to a germline gene is 10. Looking up the germline V gene yields CDR1 SGHRS and CDR2 YFSETQ. The CDR3 measures 17 amino acids from cysteine to phenylalanine. Solely the CDR3 DNA is kept, with 51 bases framed from the first base. Rearrangement joined TRBV5-1 to TRBJ2-5, with 9 bases in between that match TRBD2. Material: CD4+ T cells from PBMCs cultured without peptide, obtained before COVID-19 vaccination. The TCR originated in a human donor who received a COVID-19 vaccine. The CDR3 amino acid sequence is: CASSLGLAERGGETQYF. The sequenced DNA is TGCGCCAGCAGCTTGGGACTAGCGGAGAGGGGGGGAGAGACCCAGTACTTC.